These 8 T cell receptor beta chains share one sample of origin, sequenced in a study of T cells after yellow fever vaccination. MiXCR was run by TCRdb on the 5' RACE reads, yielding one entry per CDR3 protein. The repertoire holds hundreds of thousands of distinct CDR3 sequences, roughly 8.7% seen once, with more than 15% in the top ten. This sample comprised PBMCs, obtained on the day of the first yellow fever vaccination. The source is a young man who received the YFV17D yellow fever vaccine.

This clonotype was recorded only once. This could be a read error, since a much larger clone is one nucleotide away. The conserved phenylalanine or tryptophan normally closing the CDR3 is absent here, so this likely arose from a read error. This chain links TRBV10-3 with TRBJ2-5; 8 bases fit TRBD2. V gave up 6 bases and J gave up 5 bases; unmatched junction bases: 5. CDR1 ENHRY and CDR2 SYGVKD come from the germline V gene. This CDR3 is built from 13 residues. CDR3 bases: TGTGCCATCAGCCGCGGCGGGAGGGAGACCCAGTACCTC. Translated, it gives CAISRGGRETQYL.

The chain's CDR3 is CAISDNRVAKNIQYF. The CDR3 nucleotides are TGTGCCATCAGTGATAATCGAGTAGCCAAAAACATTCAGTACTTC. The chain carries TRBV10-3 and TRBJ2-4; D not resolved. Germline CDR1 reads ENHRY; CDR2 reads SYGVKD. V lost 3 bases to trimming and J lost 0 bases, with 9 bases between them. The CDR3 has 15 amino acids.

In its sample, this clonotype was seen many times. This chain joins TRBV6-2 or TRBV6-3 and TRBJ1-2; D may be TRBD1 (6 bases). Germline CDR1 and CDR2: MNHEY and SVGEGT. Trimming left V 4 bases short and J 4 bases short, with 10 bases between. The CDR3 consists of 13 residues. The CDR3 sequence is CASSSGAIYGYTF. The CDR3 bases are TGTGCCAGCAGTTCGGGGGCCATCTATGGCTACACCTTC.

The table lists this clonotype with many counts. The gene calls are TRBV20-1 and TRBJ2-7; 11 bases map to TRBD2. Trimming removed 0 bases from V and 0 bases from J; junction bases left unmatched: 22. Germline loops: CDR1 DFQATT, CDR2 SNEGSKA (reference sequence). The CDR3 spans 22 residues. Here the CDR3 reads CSARDRLTSWGGLADPSYEQYF. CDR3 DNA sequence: TGCAGTGCTAGAGATCGCCTAACGTCCTGGGGGGGACTAGCGGATCCCTCCTACGAGCAGTACTTC.

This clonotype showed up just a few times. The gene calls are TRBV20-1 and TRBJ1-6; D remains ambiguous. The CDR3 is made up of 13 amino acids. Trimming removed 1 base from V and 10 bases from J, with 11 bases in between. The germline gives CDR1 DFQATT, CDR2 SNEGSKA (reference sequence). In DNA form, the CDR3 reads TGCAGTGCTAGAGTACGGGAGCTCTCACCCCTCCACTTT. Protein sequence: CSARVRELSPLHF.

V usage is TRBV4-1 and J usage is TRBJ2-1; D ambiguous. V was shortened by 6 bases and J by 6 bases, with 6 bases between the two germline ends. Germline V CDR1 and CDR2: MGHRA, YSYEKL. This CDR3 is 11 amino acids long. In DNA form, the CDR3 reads TGCGCCAGCAGGCTTCGCAATGAGCAGTTCTTC. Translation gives CASRLRNEQFF.

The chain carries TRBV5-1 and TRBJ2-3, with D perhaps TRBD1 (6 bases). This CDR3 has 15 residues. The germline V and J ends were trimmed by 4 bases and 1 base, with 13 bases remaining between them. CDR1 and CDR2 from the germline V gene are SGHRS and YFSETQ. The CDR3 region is CASSTRDIGTDTQYF. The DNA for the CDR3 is TGCGCCAGCAGCACCCGGGACATTGGCACAGATACGCAGTATTTT.

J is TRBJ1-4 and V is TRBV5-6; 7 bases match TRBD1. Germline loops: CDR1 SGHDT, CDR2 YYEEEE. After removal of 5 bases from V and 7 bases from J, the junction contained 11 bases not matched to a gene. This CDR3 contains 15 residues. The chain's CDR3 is CASSIVGRGSEKLFF. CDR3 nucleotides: TGTGCCAGCAGTATAGTGGGCAGGGGGTCTGAAAAACTGTTTTTT.